This T cell receptor (beta chain) emerged from a study of blood T cell repertoires in COVID-19. Study overall: Specimens from acute and convalescent COVID-19 originated in the United States, Italy and Spain. Sources were T cells, B-cell-depleted T cells, or PBMCs; the material itself was cDNA or gDNA.

This CDR3 spans 13 amino acids. The V and J ends lost 6 bases and 10 bases respectively, with 15 bases between them. Germline V gene lookup returns CDR1 MNHEY and CDR2 SMNVEV (reference sequence). Original analysis: Reference gene primers were amplified, and this amplification served to estimate nucleated cell counts. Only in-frame clones appear in the TCRdb table, and some are missing; sequencing was by immunoSEQ multiplex PCR. The V and J calls and the clone size are those of that table, but D and trimming were determined from the DNA. This table has a few hundred thousand clones, approximately 90% appearing once. Seattle participants joined during active infection and were tracked over time.

This rearrangement joins TRBV27 to TRBJ1-4, with D uncertain. This receptor was identified in a woman between 45 and 65 years old with COVID-19, enrolled during active disease. Sequencing used peripheral blood. The CDR3 DNA sequence: TGTGCCAGCAGCCCCGATCAGGCCCGAAAACTGTTTTTT. It codes for CASSPDQARKLFF.